This T cell receptor (beta chain) was observed in a study of chemoradiotherapy in HPV16-positive cancers. Study overall: A couple of HPV16-positive patients' cells yielded candidate HPV-specific clones and common motifs. Study-level results: Candidate HPV-specific clones and E7-related TCR motifs grew in tumor during treatment. HPV-responsive T-cell expansion during chemoradiotherapy was linked to improved recurrence-free survival in HPV16-positive patients.

Notes on this clone: The antigen is not known.

Repertoires were generated with immunoSEQ multiplex PCR, while TCRdb's copy carries only in-frame clones and drops some. The sample lists some 12,000 clones, roughly nine tenths occurring once. Repertoires were sampled repeatedly during chemoradiotherapy. V shed 10 bases and J 5 bases; nucleotides not matched to a gene: 15. Germline CDR1 and CDR2: LNHDA and SQIVND (reference sequence). The CDR3 extends over 16 amino acids. Specimen: blood, collected from a patient who underwent chemoradiotherapy. This receptor was identified in a human donor with HPV-associated anogenital cancer. The chain couples TRBV19 to TRBJ2-5; 11 bases match TRBD2. CDR3 amino acids: CATRPPASGGIETQYF. CDR3 nucleotides: TGTGCCACCAGACCCCCAGCTAGCGGGGGGATTGAGACCCAGTACTTC.